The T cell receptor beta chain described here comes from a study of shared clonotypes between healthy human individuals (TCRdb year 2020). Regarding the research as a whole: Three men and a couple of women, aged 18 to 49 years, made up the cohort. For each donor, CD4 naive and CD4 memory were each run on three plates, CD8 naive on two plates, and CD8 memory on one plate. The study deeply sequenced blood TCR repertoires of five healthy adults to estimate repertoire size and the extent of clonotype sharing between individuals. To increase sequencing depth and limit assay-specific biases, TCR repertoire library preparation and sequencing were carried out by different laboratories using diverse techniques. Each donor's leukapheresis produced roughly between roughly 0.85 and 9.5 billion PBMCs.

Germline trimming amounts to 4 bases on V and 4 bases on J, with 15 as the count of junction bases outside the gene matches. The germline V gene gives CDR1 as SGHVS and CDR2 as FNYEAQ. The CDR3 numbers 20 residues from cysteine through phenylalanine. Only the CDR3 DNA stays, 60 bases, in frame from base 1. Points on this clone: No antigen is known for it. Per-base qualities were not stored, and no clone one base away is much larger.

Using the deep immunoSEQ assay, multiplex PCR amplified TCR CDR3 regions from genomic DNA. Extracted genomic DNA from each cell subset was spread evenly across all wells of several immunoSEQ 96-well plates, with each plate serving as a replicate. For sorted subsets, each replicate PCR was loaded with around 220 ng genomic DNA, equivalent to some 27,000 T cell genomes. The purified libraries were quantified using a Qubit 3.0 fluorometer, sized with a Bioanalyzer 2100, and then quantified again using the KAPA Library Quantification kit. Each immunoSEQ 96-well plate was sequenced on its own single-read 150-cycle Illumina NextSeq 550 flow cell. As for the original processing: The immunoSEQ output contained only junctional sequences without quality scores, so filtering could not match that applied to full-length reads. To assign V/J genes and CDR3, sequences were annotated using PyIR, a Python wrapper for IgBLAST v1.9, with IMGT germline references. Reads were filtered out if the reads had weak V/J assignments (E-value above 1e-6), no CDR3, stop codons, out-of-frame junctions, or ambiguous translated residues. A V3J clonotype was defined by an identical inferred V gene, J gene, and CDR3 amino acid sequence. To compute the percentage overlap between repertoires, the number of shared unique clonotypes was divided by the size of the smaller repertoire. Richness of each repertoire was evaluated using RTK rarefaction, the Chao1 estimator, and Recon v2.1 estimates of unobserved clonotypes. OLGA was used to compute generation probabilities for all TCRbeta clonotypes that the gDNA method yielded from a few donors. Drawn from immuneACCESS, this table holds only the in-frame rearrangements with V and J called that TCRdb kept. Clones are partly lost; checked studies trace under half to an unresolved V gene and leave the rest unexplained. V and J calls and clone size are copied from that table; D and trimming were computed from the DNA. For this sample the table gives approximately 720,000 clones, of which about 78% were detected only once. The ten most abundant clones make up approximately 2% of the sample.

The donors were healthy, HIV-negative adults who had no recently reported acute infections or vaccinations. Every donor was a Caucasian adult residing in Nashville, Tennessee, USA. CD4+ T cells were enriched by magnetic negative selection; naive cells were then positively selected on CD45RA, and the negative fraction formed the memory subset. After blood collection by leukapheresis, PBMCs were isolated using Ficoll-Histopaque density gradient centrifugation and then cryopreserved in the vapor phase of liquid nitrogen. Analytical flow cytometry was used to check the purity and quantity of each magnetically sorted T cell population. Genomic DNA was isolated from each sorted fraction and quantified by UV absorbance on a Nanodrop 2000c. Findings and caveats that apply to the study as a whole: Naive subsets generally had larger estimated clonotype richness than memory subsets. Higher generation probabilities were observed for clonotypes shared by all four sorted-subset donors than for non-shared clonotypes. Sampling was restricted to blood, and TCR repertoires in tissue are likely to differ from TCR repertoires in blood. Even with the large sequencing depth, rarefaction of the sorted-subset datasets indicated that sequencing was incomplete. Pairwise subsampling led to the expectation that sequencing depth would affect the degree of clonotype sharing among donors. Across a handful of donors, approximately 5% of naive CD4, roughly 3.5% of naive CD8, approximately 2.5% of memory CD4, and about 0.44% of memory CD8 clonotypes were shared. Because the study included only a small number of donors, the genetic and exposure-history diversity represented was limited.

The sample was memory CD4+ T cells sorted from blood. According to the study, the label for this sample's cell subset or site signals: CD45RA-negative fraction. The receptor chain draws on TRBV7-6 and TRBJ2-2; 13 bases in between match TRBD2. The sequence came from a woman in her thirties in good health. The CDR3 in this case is CASSSNYLRTSGRSTGELFF. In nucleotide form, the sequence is TGTGCCAGCAGCTCCAATTACCTCCGGACTAGCGGGAGATCCACCGGGGAGCTGTTTTTT.